This T cell receptor (beta chain) was found in a study of Tregs in tolerant kidney transplant recipients. Study-wide results and caveats: Some patients' samples used different primers over time, so nucleotide sequences weren't comparable. No direct test of biological reproducibility was done here.

The nonmyeloablative bone marrow transplants came from related graft donors, with transient mixed chimerism. Unstimulated Tregs (CD4+CD25+CD127-) and CD4+CD25- non-Tregs were sorted from PBMCs. CDR3 length equals 15 residues. Unmatched junction bases numbered 7, after V lost 5 bases and J lost 3 bases. Germline CDR1 is SEHNR and CDR2 is FQNEAQ (reference sequence). On this clone itself: What it binds is unknown. Read sequence stops 3 residues before the CDR3 end, and the germline J gene provides the missing end.

Sequenced by immunoSEQ multiplex PCR; TCRdb stores in-frame clones only, minus some. The sample includes some 10,000 clones. The J gene is TRBJ2-7, the V gene TRBV7-9; TRBD2 matches at 10 bases. Here the sequenced sample was CD8+ T cells from blood (PBMCs), taken 24 months after the transplant. The TCR sequence derives from a human patient who received a combined kidney and bone marrow transplant. Part of the T cells may come from the graft donor. The CDR3 bases that were read are TGTGCCAGCAGCCCAAAGCGGGAGGGGAACTACGAG. It codes for CASSPKREGNYE. The whole CDR3 protein reads CASSPKREGNYEQYF.